Below, 10 T cell receptor beta chains from the same sample are listed, as sequenced in a study of vaccination effects on CD4 cells after COVID-19. Sequencing was preceded by expansion of antigen-specific CD4+ T cells with viral peptide pools in the ViraFEST assay. Once cultured for roughly ten days, the cells underwent separation to obtain CD4+ T cells. A PCR test confirmed that the person had SARS-CoV-2 infection between March and December 2020. Clones were read by immunoSEQ multiplex PCR, and TCRdb kept only the in-frame ones, dropping some. The data show some 24,000 clones, approximately 76% seen once. Antigens for these TCRs are unknown. This material consisted of CD4+ T cells from PBMCs cultured with SARS-CoV-2 spike peptides, taken before COVID-19 vaccination. The receptors stem from a human donor who had a prior SARS-CoV-2 infection.

This clone is a singleton in its sample. The chain uses TRBV7-2 and TRBJ2-3; a possible D gene is TRBD1 (5 bases). The CDR3 runs 15 residues. Trimming removed 2 bases from V and 4 bases from J, with 13 bases in between. Germline V gene sequence: CDR1 SGHTA, CDR2 FQGNSA. The CDR3 here is CASSLMRQSPDTQYF. The CDR3, as DNA: TGTGCCAGCAGCTTAATGAGACAGAGCCCAGATACGCAGTATTTT.

The genes are TRBV7-2 and TRBJ1-5, with 8 nucleotides matching TRBD1. After removal of 4 bases from V and 4 bases from J, the junction contained 18 bases not matched to a gene. The CDR3 spans 19 residues. Looked up from germline, CDR1 is SGHTA and CDR2 is FQGNSA. The CDR3 here is CASSSGQANSLGYNQPQHF. CDR3 nucleotides: TGTGCCAGCAGCTCGGGACAGGCAAACTCCCTGGGGTATAATCAGCCCCAGCATTTT. Based on the CDR3 plus reference TRBV7-2 and TRBJ1-5, the full variable domain is GAGVSQSPSNKVTEKGKDVELRCDPISGHTALYWYRQSLGQGLEFLIYFQGNSAPDKSGLPSDRFSAERTGGSVSTLTIQRTQQEDSAVYLCASSSGQANSLGYNQPQHFGDGTRLSIL.

This chain connects TRBV18 to TRBJ1-2; tentative D call: TRBD1 (5 bases). Trimming shortened V by 5 bases and J by 2 bases, and 12 bases separated the two germline ends. The length of the CDR3 is 14 residues. Germline loops: CDR1 KGHSH, CDR2 LQKENI. The CDR3 protein is CASSEGPRNYGYTF. The DNA for the CDR3 is TGTGCCAGCTCAGAGGGACCGCGAAACTATGGCTACACCTTC.

This chain joins TRBV19 and TRBJ1-4, with D perhaps TRBD1 (5 bases). The length of the CDR3 is 17 residues. V was cut by 4 bases and J by 6 bases, with 21 bases left in between. The germline V gene has CDR1 LNHDA and CDR2 SQIVND (reference sequence). CDR3 sequence: CASSTRLGAGGHEKLFF. CDR3 DNA sequence: TGTGCCAGTAGTACGCGGCTCGGGGCGGGGGGTCATGAAAAACTGTTTTTT.

V and J are TRBV6-1 and TRBJ1-2; no definite D call. Germline V lookup: CDR1 MNHNS, CDR2 SASEGT. Trimming took off 2 bases at V and 4 bases at J, with 11 bases between the two ends. The CDR3 contains 14 residues. The CDR3 sequence is CASSETTALYGYTF. For the CDR3, the DNA is TGTGCCAGCAGTGAAACAACAGCCCTCTATGGCTACACCTTC.

The DNA of the CDR3 is TGTGCCAGCAGCCGAACTAGTCACGAGCAGTACTTC. Its translation: CASSRTSHEQYF. The chain joins TRBV11-2 to TRBJ2-7; tentatively, D is TRBD2 (5 bases). Germline assignment: CDR1 SGHAT and CDR2 FQNNGV. The V gene lost 5 bases and the J gene lost 5 bases, with 10 bases spanning the gap. This CDR3 is 12 amino acids long.

V and J are TRBV7-2 and TRBJ2-1; 11 nucleotides align to TRBD2. J lost 8 bases, V lost 1 base, and 7 bases had no gene match. Germline V gene lookup returns CDR1 SGHTA and CDR2 FQGNSA. The CDR3 runs to 16 residues. The CDR3 loop reads CASSLGRLAGRYEQFF. The CDR3 DNA sequence: TGTGCCAGCAGCTTAGGTCGACTAGCGGGAAGGTATGAGCAGTTCTTC.

The chain carries TRBV18 and TRBJ2-3, with 8 bases matching TRBD2. Germline V CDR1 and CDR2: KGHSH, LQKENI. J gave up 5 bases and V 3 bases, and 7 bases lay outside the gene matches. The CDR3 runs to 15 residues. The CDR3 DNA is TGTGCCAGCTCACCGGGACTAGAGGTTAAAGATACGCAGTATTTT. It yields the protein CASSPGLEVKDTQYF.

This clone was seen only once. This chain connects TRBV5-4 to TRBJ2-6, with D unresolved. The V gene's germline CDR1 is SGHNT and CDR2 YYREEE (reference sequence). V was pared by 1 base and J by 2 bases, with 4 bases between. This CDR3 comprises 14 residues. The CDR3 spells CASSLKTGANVLTF. CDR3 in DNA: TGTGCCAGCAGCTTGAAGACTGGGGCCAACGTCCTGACTTTC.

The rearrangement joins TRBV5-1 to TRBJ2-3; a weak D match, TRBD2 (6 bases). CDR1 is SGHRS and CDR2 is YFSETQ in the germline V gene. Trimming shortened V by 4 bases and J by 0 bases, and 15 bases separated the two germline ends. CDR3 length: 16 amino acids. The CDR3 DNA follows: TGCGCCAGCAGCCCTCCGGGACTCGCAAGCACAGATACGCAGTATTTT. This sequence encodes CASSPPGLASTDTQYF.